One TCR beta chain is described in this entry. The antigen remains undetermined. This entry belongs to a study of type 1 regulatory T cells. TCRdb re-derived calls from the reads in MiXCR, one entry per CDR3 protein. Here the sample spans fewer than 75,000 distinct CDR3 sequences, around 49% being singletons. General study results and limits: Compared with non-Tr1 cells, Tr1 cells showed a narrower TCR repertoire.

The CDR3 is made up of 13 amino acids. Looked up from germline, CDR1 is GTSNPN and CDR2 is SVGIG (reference sequence). The V end was cut by 4 bases, the J end by 1 base, with 10 bases between. The source is a human donor in good health. This chain uses TRBV30 with TRBJ1-1; TRBD1 is a possible D gene (5 bases). Sequencing was done on a sample of cultured non-Tr1 T cells, either the whole culture or a sorted T cell fraction (not recorded which). The CDR3 DNA sequence: TGTGCCTGGAATAGGGGAGGGAACACTGAAGCTTTCTTT. The encoded protein is CAWNRGGNTEAFF. Full variable domain (rest looked up from reference TRBV30 and TRBJ1-1): SQTIHQWPATLVQPVGSPLSLECTVEGTSNPNLYWYRQAAGRGLQLLFYSVGIGQISSEVPQNLSASRPQDRQFILSSKKLLLSDSGFYLCAWNRGGNTEAFFGQGTRLTVV.